This TCR beta chain came from a study of blood T cell repertoires in COVID-19. Study-wide context: There were acute and convalescent COVID-19 samples, and they came from the United States, Italy and Spain. PBMCs, B-cell-depleted T cells, or T cells were the source of the cDNA or gDNA that made up the material.

In the authors' workflow: Reference gene primer amplification in the assay estimated nucleated cell counts. Assay: immunoSEQ multiplex PCR; the TCRdb copy retains only in-frame clones and omits some. The DNA was the basis for D and trimming; V, J and clone size are from that table. The sample shows some 220,000 clones, approximately 83% of them seen only once. The CDR3 is made up of 15 amino acids. CDR1 is MDHEN, CDR2 SYDVKM, per germline. The germline V and J ends were trimmed by 6 bases and 6 bases, with 18 bases remaining between them. The J gene is TRBJ1-5, the V gene TRBV28, with TRBD1 as a possible D gene (6 bases). The TCR originated in a human donor in a cohort sampled during active COVID-19. The sample taken for sequencing was peripheral blood. DNA for the CDR3: TGTGCCAGCAGCCCGGGACACCTTTCCGGTCAGCCCCAGCATTTT. Translation: CASSPGHLSGQPQHF.